The subject of this entry is one T cell receptor (beta chain). Its antigen remains unidentified. Clones were read by immunoSEQ multiplex PCR, and TCRdb kept only the in-frame ones, dropping some. The top ten hold 20% to 25% of the sample, which has fewer than 55,000 clones, approximately 81% seen once. This sample is part of a study of OX40 agonist ivuxolimab in advanced cancers. The overall study: Six ivuxolimab dose levels, 0.01 to 10 mg/kg, were given intravenously every 2 weeks. Overall study results and limits: Expanded clones were, on average, more numerous in CD8+ T cells than in CD4+. Among the lowest peripheral clonal expansion occurred in 0.1-3.0 mg/kg partial responders.

Sampling times: baseline, cycle 4 day 1, cycle 7 day 1. The TCR was taken from an adult with an advanced solid tumor such as melanoma, head and neck, liver or kidney cancer. The sample was CD4+ or CD8+ T cells sorted from blood, taken in a trial of the OX40 agonist ivuxolimab.

CDR3 bases: TGTGCCAGCAGTGATTCGGTGGGACCCGAGCAGTTCTTC. Amino acids: CASSDSVGPEQFF. The V call is TRBV2, the J call TRBJ2-1, with D possibly called TRBD1 or TRBD2 (5 bases each). The CDR3 is 13 residues long. Germline V lookup: CDR1 SNHLY, CDR2 FYNNEI. V lost 3 bases and J lost 10, with 13 bases in between. The complete variable domain, with remaining parts taken from reference TRBV2 and TRBJ2-1, reads EPEVTQTPSHQVTQMGQEVILRCVPISNHLYFYWYRQILGQKVEFLVSFYNNEISEKSEIFDDQFSVERPDGSNFTLKIRSTKLEDSAMYFCASSDSVGPEQFFGPGTRLTVL.